One and the same sample provided the 12 T cell receptor beta chains below, sequenced in a study of T cell repertoires in cytomegalovirus infection. TCRdb processed the reads anew with MiXCR; each CDR3 protein has one entry. The sample yields roughly 860,000 distinct CDR3 sequences, less than 35% seen once. The antigens of these receptors remain unknown. The starting material was cultured CD8+ T cells from PBMCs, obtained from culture after CMV antigen stimulation. The origin of the receptors is a human donor in good health (CMV status not recorded). Some clones in this sample may be carry-over from other donors' samples.

This clonotype was counted between two and nine times. The J gene is TRBJ1-1, the V gene TRBV7-9; the D gene is possibly TRBD1 (5 bases). There are 16 residues in the CDR3. Germline V gives CDR1 SEHNR, CDR2 FQNEAQ (reference sequence). Trimming removed 3 bases from V and 1 base from J, with 15 bases in between. The CDR3 DNA reads TGTGCCAGCAGCTTGATAAGGGGAAGGTCGAACACTGAAGCTTTCTTT. Protein: CASSLIRGRSNTEAFF.

V usage is TRBV9 and J usage is TRBJ1-1; D gene unclear. The CDR3 is made up of 16 amino acids. The V gene lost 2 bases and the J gene lost 3 bases, with 17 bases spanning the gap. Germline assignment: CDR1 SGDLS and CDR2 YYNGEE. The CDR3 DNA is TGTGCCAGCAGCGTTAGGGCCGGGTATTCGGACACTGAAGCTTTCTTT. Translation gives CASSVRAGYSDTEAFF.

With regard to this clonotype: At one end, the junction sequence differs from germline, possibly due to a read error. V gene TRBV18 combines with J gene TRBJ2-1; no clear D gene. There are 16 residues in the CDR3. The V gene's germline CDR1 is KGHSH and CDR2 LQKENI. The CDR3 bases are TGTGCCAGCTCACCGCTAAATAGCCCCTACAATGAGCAGCACTTCTTC. Its translation is CASSPLNSPYNEQHFF.

This chain connects TRBV10-3 to TRBJ2-4; a possible D gene is TRBD2 (6 bases). This CDR3 has 17 amino acids. V lost 0 bases, J lost 6 bases, and 18 bases lay in between. Germline lookup yields CDR1 ENHRY and CDR2 SYGVKD. CDR3 in amino acids: CAISESGTGGILNIQYF. In nucleotides, the CDR3 is TGTGCCATCAGTGAGTCCGGGACTGGGGGTATTCTAAACATTCAGTACTTC.

There are many counts of this clonotype. The CDR3 region has the DNA TGTGCCAGCAGCTTATGGGACAGGGATGATAAGGCCTACAATGAGCAGTTCTTC. Its translation is CASSLWDRDDKAYNEQFF. The chain joins TRBV7-2 to TRBJ2-1; 9 nucleotides match TRBD1. CDR3 length: 18 amino acids. From germline, CDR1 is SGHTA and CDR2 FQGNSA. V lost 2 bases and J lost 2; bases outside the gene matches: 10.

This chain links TRBV5-5 with TRBJ2-5, with 7 bases fitting TRBD2. This CDR3 spans 15 amino acids. Germline lookup yields CDR1 SGHKS and CDR2 YYEKEE (reference sequence). V shed 1 base and J 5 bases; nucleotides not matched to a gene: 8. The CDR3 DNA is TGTGCCAGCAGCTTGAACGGGGCCGGGGGGGAGACCCAGTACTTC. This translates into CASSLNGAGGETQYF.

The chain carries TRBV9 and TRBJ2-1; D is unresolved. Trimming removed 6 bases at V and 0 bases at J, with 10 bases between. Germline CDR1 reads SGDLS; CDR2 reads YYNGEE. There are 14 residues in the CDR3. CDR3 bases: TGTGCCAGCACCCTGAGCACCTCCTACAATGAGCAGTTCTTC. It specifies CASTLSTSYNEQFF.

This chain joins TRBV19 and TRBJ2-4, with a tentative D call TRBD1 (6 bases). Trimming cost V 3 bases and J 0 bases, with 15 bases left between them. Germline V CDR1 and CDR2: LNHDA, SQIVND (reference sequence). CDR3 length: 17 amino acids. CDR3 sequence reads: CASSMDSGDGAKNIQYF. For the CDR3, the DNA is TGTGCCAGTAGTATGGACTCAGGGGACGGAGCCAAAAACATTCAGTACTTC.

The sample holds many counts of this clonotype. The V call is TRBV7-9, the J call TRBJ2-2; D perhaps matches TRBD1 (5 bases). V dropped 4 bases and J dropped 13 bases, with 13 bases sitting between them. Germline V gives CDR1 SEHNR, CDR2 FQNEAQ (reference sequence). This CDR3 comprises 12 residues. The CDR3, as DNA: TGTGCCAGCAGCTCCCAGGGCCCTGGGCTGTTTTTT. This translates into CASSSQGPGLFF.

The genes are TRBV7-9 and TRBJ1-1; unclear D gene. This CDR3 contains 15 residues. Trimming took 5 bases from V and 2 from J, leaving 15 bases between them. Germline-derived CDR1 and CDR2 are SEHNR and FQNEAQ (reference sequence). This CDR3 reads CASSTDWAPNTEAFF. The CDR3 DNA follows: TGTGCCAGCAGCACGGACTGGGCCCCAAACACTGAAGCTTTCTTT.

This clonotype has only one observation. V gene TRBV10-3 combines with J gene TRBJ2-7, with 8 bases lining up with TRBD1. With V trimmed by 11 bases and J by 4 bases, 16 bases remained unmatched. The CDR3 is made up of 15 amino acids. CDR1 ENHRY and CDR2 SYGVKD come from the germline V gene. This CDR3 is CASDGQGQRGYEQYV. CDR3 nucleotide sequence: TGTGCCTCCGACGGACAGGGCCAGAGGGGGTACGAGCAGTACGTC.

The rearrangement links TRBV2 to TRBJ2-5, with D possibly being TRBD2 (5 bases). Trimming pared 4 bases from V and 2 bases from J, leaving 11 bases between. The germline CDR1 and CDR2 sequences are SNHLY and FYNNEI. The CDR3 consists of 14 residues. The CDR3 reads CASSGGLNQETQYF. The CDR3 nucleotides read TGTGCCAGCAGTGGTGGACTTAATCAAGAGACCCAGTACTTC.